This T cell receptor beta chain was captured by sequencing in a study of T cell responses to AZD1222 COVID-19 vaccine. The CDR3 spans 16 residues. The germline V gene has CDR1 MDHEN and CDR2 SYDVKM. Losses at the gene ends were 5 bases for V and 1 base for J; bases not matched to a gene: 7. TCRdb keeps only in-frame clones here, not all; method: immunoSEQ multiplex PCR. This repertoire shows more than 55,000 clones, about 83% found once; its top ten account for approximately 3.5%. Remarks on this clone: Its specificity is not known.

Study findings and constraints: At baseline, just 5 or 6 AZD1222 recipients tested seropositive. Elevations in Spike-specific TCR breadth and depth followed administration of two AZD1222 doses. The study sampled repertoires only after the peak T cell response.

Sequences were derived from peripheral blood, sampled 28 days after the second AZD1222 dose. This sequence was found in an adult who received the AZD1222 COVID-19 vaccine. The rearrangement links TRBV28 to TRBJ2-3, with 9 nucleotides matching TRBD2. CDR3 bases: TGTGCCAGCAGTCCCTTAGCGGGGGATGGCACAGATACGCAGTATTTT. Amino acids: CASSPLAGDGTDTQYF.